This TCR beta chain was documented in a study of blood T cells in healthy people across ages. Then a second PCR, running roughly 6 to 11 cycles, was carried out with a sample-barcoded 5' primer and a J-beta primer mix. TCRdb itself ran the 5' RACE reads through MiXCR, one entry per CDR3 protein. The table shows under 2,000,000 distinct CDR3 sequences, with around 50% occurring only once. Total RNA extraction produced at least 5.5 micrograms (per sample) for the study. Points on this clonotype: Its antigen is currently unknown.

Findings of the study overall: Diversity figures based on one million T cells were deemed too low. Shifts in expanded clonotypes may have been confounded by donor CMV status, which was unknown. PBMCs went unsorted, and a conclusive naive versus antigen-experienced comparison was therefore prevented.

The clonotype originates from a middle-aged woman in good health. Sequencing was done on a sample of blood.

Here the CDR3 reads CASSPIPGTGGAGNSPLHF. CDR3 DNA: TGTGCCAGCAGCCCGATCCCCGGGACAGGGGGCGCCGGGAATTCACCCCTCCACTTT. The chain employs TRBV9 and TRBJ1-6; 12 nucleotides match TRBD1. Germline CDR1 SGDLS, CDR2 YYNGEE. The length of the CDR3 is 19 residues. V lost 4 bases to trimming and J lost 7 bases; unmatched junction nucleotides: 15. The complete variable domain, with remaining parts taken from reference TRBV9 and TRBJ1-6, reads DSGVTQTPKHLITATGQRVTLRCSPRSGDLSVYWYQQSLDQGLQFLIQYYNGEERAKGNILERFSAQQFPDLHSELNLSSLELGDSALYFCASSPIPGTGGAGNSPLHFGNGTRLTVT.